Presented here are 5 T cell receptor beta chains from one specimen sequenced in a study of early T cells in non-severe SARS-CoV-2 infection. TCRdb recomputed calls from the 5' RACE reads with MiXCR, one row per CDR3 protein. In the table there are approximately 70,000 distinct CDR3 sequences, approximately 9.1% of which are singletons. The material sequenced was whole blood, taken at baseline. All receptors derive from an adult who was a healthcare worker with PCR-confirmed SARS-CoV-2 infection or an uninfected control (not recorded which).

This clonotype came up many times. J is TRBJ2-5 and V is TRBV19; 7 positions match TRBD2. The V segment lost 6 bases and the J segment 5 bases; nucleotides outside the gene matches: 9. This CDR3 contains 14 residues. The germline V gene has CDR1 LNHDA and CDR2 SQIVND (reference sequence). Here the CDR3 reads CASSQNLAAETQYF. The CDR3 bases are TGTGCCAGTAGCCAGAACCTAGCGGCTGAGACCCAGTACTTC.

This clonotype was observed at least ten times. V usage is TRBV20-1 and J usage is TRBJ2-7, with a possible D match to TRBD2 (6 bases). This CDR3 contains 15 residues. V lost 3 bases and J lost 3, with 18 bases in between. Germline CDR1 is DFQATT and CDR2 is SNEGSKA (reference sequence). The CDR3 DNA reads as TGCAGTGCTAGTTCGGTGTCGGGACTGAACTACGAGCAGTACTTC. This gives the protein CSASSVSGLNYEQYF.

This clonotype was counted a few times. The CDR3 bases are TGCGCCAGCAGCCAAGATCCAAGAGCTTATAATTCACCCCTCCACTTT. Protein: CASSQDPRAYNSPLHF. This rearrangement joins TRBV4-3 to TRBJ1-6, with D unclear. The CDR3 consists of 16 residues. The ends were cut back, 0 bases at V and 4 bases at J, with 10 bases in the middle. CDR1 and CDR2 from the germline V gene are LGHNA and YSLEER.

This clonotype was found many times. The V gene is TRBV5-6, the J gene TRBJ2-5; the D is unclear. Looked up from germline, CDR1 is SGHDT and CDR2 is YYEEEE. Trimming removed 4 bases at V and 3 bases at J, with 4 bases between. The CDR3 length is 11 residues. The CDR3 sequence: CASSVEETQYF. CDR3 DNA: TGTGCCAGCAGCGTCGAAGAGACCCAGTACTTC. Variable domain in full (rest from reference TRBV5-6 and TRBJ2-5): DAGVTQSPTHLIKTRGQQVTLRCSPKSGHDTVSWYQQALGQGPQFIFQYYEEEERQRGNFPDRFSGHQFPNYSSELNVNALLLGDSALYLCASSVEETQYFGPGTRLLVL.

This clonotype was counted ten times or more. The chain recombines TRBV5-1 with TRBJ2-4; either TRBD1 or TRBD2 may fit D (6 bases each). V lost 6 bases and J 0 bases, leaving 19 bases between the germline ends. Germline values: CDR1 SGHRS, CDR2 YFSETQ. The CDR3 spans 17 residues. DNA for the CDR3: TGCGCCAGCACCACCCAAGGGGGGCTGGGAGCCAAAAACATTCAGTACTTC. This sequence encodes CASTTQGGLGAKNIQYF.